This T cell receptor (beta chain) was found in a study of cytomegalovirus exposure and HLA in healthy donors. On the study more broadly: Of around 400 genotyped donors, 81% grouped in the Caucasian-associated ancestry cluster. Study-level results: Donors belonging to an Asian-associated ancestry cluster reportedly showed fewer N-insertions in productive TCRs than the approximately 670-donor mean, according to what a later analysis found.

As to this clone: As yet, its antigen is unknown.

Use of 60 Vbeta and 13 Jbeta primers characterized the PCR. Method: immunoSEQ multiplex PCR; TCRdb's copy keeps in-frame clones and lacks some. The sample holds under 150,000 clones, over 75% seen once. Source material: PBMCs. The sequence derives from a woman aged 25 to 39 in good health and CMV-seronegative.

The CDR3 DNA reads as TGTGCCAGCCGCCCGGGAAGGAGCTCCTACGAGCAGTACTTC. It is translated as CASRPGRSSYEQYF. J is TRBJ2-7 and V is TRBV2; D possibly corresponds to TRBD2 (5 bases). CDR1 is SNHLY and CDR2 is FYNNEI in the germline V gene. The length of the CDR3 is 14 residues. With 8 bases removed from V and 0 bases from J, the gap between germline ends came to 14 bases. Drawing the rest from reference TRBV2 and TRBJ2-7, the complete variable domain is EPEVTQTPSHQVTQMGQEVILRCVPISNHLYFYWYRQILGQKVEFLVSFYNNEISEKSEIFDDQFSVERPDGSNFTLKIRSTKLEDSAMYFCASRPGRSSYEQYFGPGTRLTVT.